This paragraph covers one T cell receptor (beta chain) sequence. Its antigen remains unidentified. Germline CDR1 reads SNHLY; CDR2 reads FYNNEI. The CDR3 contains 15 residues. V lost 3 bases and J lost 0, with 9 bases in between. Produced via immunoSEQ multiplex PCR; TCRdb's table is partial and in-frame only. The data hold 58,000 or so clones, with about 90% observed a single time. The sample comes from a study of CD4 T cells in relation to SARS-CoV-2 and coronaviruses. Whole-study context: Crossreactive spike epitopes shared across donors were mapped to their HLA restriction.

Study-level points and caveats: Monoreactive clones expanded significantly more to SARS-CoV-2 than crossreactive clones did. Memory recall responses, not primary responses primed in culture, are what the assay detects. Samples before the pandemic and after infection were not matched within any donor.

The sequence was obtained from an adult with COVID-19. Input material: naive CD4+ T cells from PBMCs. Sample subset: naive CD4+ T cells isolated by negative enrichment. The chain is built from TRBV2 and TRBJ2-1, with unresolved D. The CDR3 DNA sequence: TGTGCCAGCAGTGATGACCAAAGCTCCTACAATGAGCAGTTCTTC. The encoded protein is CASSDDQSSYNEQFF.